The source of this T cell receptor (beta chain) is a study of cytomegalovirus exposure and HLA in healthy donors (dated by TCRdb to about 2017). With respect to the entire study: An earlier analysis of fewer than 750 of the donors reported approximately 300 Gb of sequence data and 95 million to 140 million unique TCR beta sequences obtained from roughly 180 million T cells. An early release that covered around 590 HLA-typed donors contained approximately 300 gigabases of sequencing data and 70 million to 100 million unique TCR sequences. In addition to the first cohort of 666 subjects, a separate validation cohort of 130 or so different subjects was used. Of the approximately 400 genotyped donors, approximately 83% fell in the genetic ancestry cluster associated with self-reported Caucasian donors. The study combined high-throughput TCR immunosequencing, statistical association of individual TCRs with disease status, and machine learning to predict cytomegalovirus infection status. Alongside the repertoire data, information on donor age, sex, ethnicity and CMV serostatus was compiled. A later genetic analysis used genome-wide SNP genotypes for about 65% of the 666 donors, treating that subset as a discovery cohort. Typing coverage varied by locus: 629-630 donors for A, B, C, DRB1 and DQB1; about 520 for DQA1; more than 600 for DPA1; 400 to 480 for DPB1. In the later analysis, no new phenotypic data were used to find candidate immune exposures; instead, reliance was placed on TCR beta sequences and their occurrence across donors. Among 300 to 450 genotyped donors of the cohort, an average of 235,054 unique TCR beta nucleotide sequences were sequenced per donor, about a sixth of them non-productive. To study patterns of TCR occurrence, a later analysis re-analyzed previously published TCR beta repertoires from several hundred donors and added high-resolution HLA genotyping. Both class I and class II loci were covered by HLA typing, at four-digit resolution. The aim of the study was to test whether cataloging public T cell receptors could identify signatures of past pathogen exposure. An earlier analysis of approximately 630 of the donors applied high-throughput TCR beta sequencing to assess whether each TCR beta V gene segment acted as functional or pseudogenic. Four to six DR-DQ haplotypes were handled as single units for association and clustering, since linkage in the cohort was strong. Every repertoire in the discovery cohort had been generated on one and the same sequencing platform. The T cell repertoires of about 700 subjects were profiled by immunosequencing and related to cytomegalovirus serostatus. On the study overall, not on this receptor specifically: Most TCR sequences were observed very rarely across donors, whereas some public TCRs were present in many individuals. CMV serostatus was the only immune exposure information available for the cohort. According to a later analysis, parvovirus B19, influenza, CMV and Epstein-Barr virus appeared linked to several top co-occurrence clusters. Cytomegalovirus status was reported to be diagnosed by the classifier with high specificity and sensitivity in both the original and validation cohorts. Because counts were too low, roughly 17 rarely observed V segments, including chromosome 9 orphons, were left out of the earlier analysis of 500 to 750 of the donors. The authors suggested that the approach could potentially be extended to other disease states and immunological phenotypes. In vitro tests confirmed that a few of the cytomegalovirus-associated TCR beta chains recognize cytomegalovirus antigens. Correlated functional status among segregating V segments might be attributable to linkage disequilibrium, but an unknown experimental factor could not be ruled out. Broadly in line with IMGT annotations, most TCR beta V segments showed up in productive rearrangements about 87% or about 30% of the time in an earlier analysis of approximately 600 of the donors. A later genetic analysis reported fewer N-insertions in productive TCRs among donors in an Asian-associated ancestry cluster than the approximately 700-donor mean. A later analysis associated approximately 17,000 TCR beta sequences with specific HLA alleles at a false discovery rate of 0.05. In this cohort, only TCR beta chains were sequenced, and detectable features were limited by the absence of alpha or paired-chain data. A further reported finding was that TCR beta sequences accurately predicted the HLA-A and HLA-B alleles for most subjects in the first cohort. In a later analysis, the rate of TCR association differed among HLA loci, with DRB1 alleles having the most associated TCRs and HLA-C alleles having the fewest. Strong co-occurrence of HLA alleles, especially DR and DQ, made assigning TCR associations to individual alleles difficult. The sequencing pipeline was judged likely to have produced a cluster of highly shared sequence variants as a technical artifact. Most CMV-associated TCR beta chains appeared to be HLA-restricted in a later analysis, and the HLA associations seemed to be driven largely by CMV exposure. In the study, around 150 TCR beta chains were listed as associated with cytomegalovirus. The presence/absence analyses assumed that sequencing depth was roughly uniform across donors, and that assumption may not be true. Because HLA typing was missing for some donors at each locus, association tests included only the typed subset. In a later genetic analysis, a missense DCLRE1C variant was associated with V-gene and J-gene trimming of TCR beta chains, and the association was replicated in an independent cohort. Some IMGT-functional V segments, including TRBV6-2 and TRBV6-3, could not be told apart with the 87-base-pair reads, so those segments were excluded. Compared with equally common non-associated chains, HLA-associated TCR beta chains in a later analysis were more clonally expanded and had lower generation probabilities.

The method was the immunoSEQ multiplex PCR assay. A mixture of 60 forward primers for TCR Vbeta segments and 13 reverse primers for TCR Jbeta segments was used in the multiplex PCR. A multiplex PCR assay on genomic DNA amplified the CDR3 region of rearranged TCR beta genes. The amplified TCR beta libraries were sequenced on the Illumina HiSeq System as 87-base-pair reads. The source study handled its data this way. A later analysis tallied roughly 78 million unique TCR beta chains across the 550 to 850 repertoires, and approximately 12 million of those chains were shared by two or more donors. A nearest-neighbor algorithm error-corrected the raw reads and collapsed the reads into unique sequences, merging closely related sequences to remove PCR and sequencing errors. V, D and J gene segments were assigned by aligning CDR3 sequences to IMGT reference sequences. For a sequence to be retained, a match of at least six nucleotides was required to both a V gene segment and a J gene segment. A rearrangement counted as productive if the CDR3 had no stop codons and remained in frame with V and J, and every other rearrangement counted as non-productive. CDR3 was defined by IMGT convention, running from the second conserved V-encoded cysteine to the conserved J-encoded phenylalanine. The earlier analysis of about 590 of the donors excluded sequences that lacked an unambiguous match to a single V gene segment. In an earlier analysis of 587 of the donors, V segments were called functional above 56.7% productive rearrangements and were called segregating when the between-donor standard deviation exceeded 5%. A statistical classification framework was built for diagnosing cytomegalovirus status from the catalog of TCR beta chain sequences. V and J gene assignment, in a later analysis, came from comparing TCR nucleotide sequences with IMGT/GENE-DB human TR gene sequences. Using the TCRdist pipeline, a later analysis assigned CDR3 sequences along with most-parsimonious VDJ recombination scenarios. A later analysis defined each TCR beta chain by its CDR3 amino acid sequence plus V-gene family, and excluded reads lacking a unique V-gene family. As a way to deal with suspected cross-contamination and a sequencing artifact, a later analysis dropped 450 to 700 nucleotide sequences that were highly shared and had low generation probability. In a later analysis, a clonal expansion index for each public chain was calculated from normalized within-repertoire ranks of inferred template counts. In a later analysis, generation probabilities were computed using a VDJ recombination model fitted to out-of-frame rearrangements, and the results were checked against IGoR. A later analysis scored TCR-TCR, TCR-HLA and TCR-CMV co-occurrence with hypergeometric tests, applying a repertoire-size bias correction to TCR pairs. False discovery rates were estimated in a later analysis by permuting HLA or CMV assignments 20 times. In a later analysis, co-occurring TCRs were grouped with DBSCAN, and TCRdist sequence similarity was added when clustering was performed within HLA-allele-positive subsets. Repertoires with fewer than 30,000 or more than 120,000 public chains were left out of co-occurrence clustering, as were roughly five repertoires with anomalous nucleotide sharing. TCRdb obtained this table from immuneACCESS and retained in-frame rearrangements with V and J assigned. These tables miss some clones; where compared with another copy, unresolved V genes account for less than half of the shortfall, and the remainder is unexplained. From that table come the V and J calls and clone size; the DNA was used to work out D and trimming. Across this sample there are about 120,000 clones, with roughly 79% seen only once. The ten largest clones represent 3% to 4% of the sample.

The cohort consisted of hundreds of healthy bone marrow donors. All cohort members were sampled while nominally healthy, although unrecorded immune exposures were likely present. The donor was CMV seronegative and was included in the group of several hundred seronegative cohort members. Every donor gave a peripheral blood sample, and the peripheral blood mononuclear cells from that sample were used for TCR beta sequencing. The Qiagen DNeasy Blood Extraction Kit was used to extract genomic DNA from the blood cell samples. CDR1 and CDR2 were assigned from the germline V gene (reference sequence) as GTSNPN and SVGIG. Including cysteine and phenylalanine, the CDR3 has 12 amino acids. Only the CDR3 DNA is retained, 36 bases long and in frame from the first base. At the junction V is shortened by 4 bases and J by 8 bases, with 12 bases in between. Of note for this clone: Its antigen is still unknown. The record has no base qualities; no much larger clone is one base away.

The chain was built from TRBV30 and TRBJ2-1; the D region possibly corresponds to TRBD2 (6 bases align). The material sequenced was PBMCs. This TCR was recovered from a woman in her 30s in good health and CMV-seronegative. The nucleotides read TGTGCCTGGACTAGGACTACCGATGAGCAGTTCTTC. This is translated as CAWTRTTDEQFF.